Below are 29 T cell receptor beta chains sequenced from a single sample in a study of blood T cells in healthy people across ages. The second PCR ran about 6 to 11 cycles with a sample-barcoded 5' primer and J-beta primers. MiXCR was run by TCRdb on the 5' RACE reads, yielding one entry per CDR3 protein. The sample yields about 500,000 distinct CDR3 sequences, 20% to 30% seen once. The sample also formed part of further work on T cells of mothers and their children.

What was sequenced was blood. The receptors derive from a boy aged 5 to 17 in good health.

The V gene is TRBV10-3, the J gene TRBJ2-6; D is uncertain. This CDR3 has 16 amino acids. The ends were cut back, 7 bases at V and 0 bases at J, with 13 bases in the middle. CDR1 is ENHRY, CDR2 SYGVKD, per germline. Written as DNA, the CDR3 is TGTGCCATCACCTTCGTGGCCTTCTCTGGGGCCAACGTCCTGACTTTC. Amino acid sequence: CAITFVAFSGANVLTF.

There are a few counts of this clonotype. The J gene is TRBJ2-1, the V gene TRBV6-2 or TRBV6-3; D possibly corresponds to TRBD1 (6 bases). V was trimmed by 4 bases and J by 7 bases, leaving 14 bases between them. Looked up from germline, CDR1 is MNHEY and CDR2 is SVGEGT. This CDR3 comprises 14 residues. The DNA of the CDR3 is TGTGCCAGCAGTTCGACGAGGGGGAATAATGAGCAGTTCTTC. Its protein product is CASSSTRGNNEQFF.

This clonotype was recorded a few times. The J gene is TRBJ1-2, the V gene TRBV7-9, with 7 bases fitting TRBD1. V lost 3 bases and J lost 7; bases outside the gene matches: 8. Germline CDR1 and CDR2: SEHNR and FQNEAQ (reference sequence). The CDR3 is 14 amino acids. CDR3 nucleotide sequence: TGTGCCAGCAGCTTGAGGAGAGGGGGCTCTGGCTACACCTTC. Translated, it gives CASSLRRGGSGYTF. Full variable domain (remainder filled in from reference TRBV7-9 and TRBJ1-2): DTGVSQNPRHKITKRGQNVTFRCDPISEHNRLYWYRQTLGQGPEFLTYFQNEAQLEKSRLLSDRFSAERPKGSFSTLEIQRTEQGDSAMYLCASSLRRGGSGYTFGSGTRLTVV.

This clonotype was seen more than once but under ten times. The CDR3 nucleotides read TGTGCCAGCAGCGAACGGACTAGCGGGAGCAGCTCCTACAATGAGCAGTTCTTC. Translating it yields CASSERTSGSSSYNEQFF. The chain combines TRBV7-2 with TRBJ2-1; 13 bases align to TRBD2. The J segment lost 0 bases and the V segment lost 5 bases, leaving 7 bases of the junction unmatched. CDR1 and CDR2 (germline): SGHTA, FQGNSA. The CDR3 runs 18 residues.

This sequence joins TRBV6-2 or TRBV6-3 and TRBJ2-4, with D perhaps matching TRBD1 or TRBD2 (5 bases each). V was shortened by 5 bases and J by 9 bases, with 11 bases between the two germline ends. CDR3 length: 12 residues. Per the germline V gene, CDR1 is MNHEY and CDR2 is SVGEGT. The CDR3 nucleotides read TGTGCCAGCAGTAGACTGAGGGGCATTCAGTACTTC. Translation: CASSRLRGIQYF.

The chain uses TRBV5-5 and TRBJ2-3; tentatively, D is TRBD2 (7 bases). The CDR3 is 14 amino acids. CDR1 is SGHKS, CDR2 YYEKEE, per germline (reference sequence). V was shortened by 9 bases and J by 5 bases, with 19 bases between the two germline ends. CDR3 protein: CATRVGGPEDTQYF. In DNA, the CDR3 is TGTGCCACCAGAGTGGGGGGGCCCGAAGATACGCAGTATTTT.

The J gene is TRBJ2-5, the V gene TRBV27, with 10 nucleotides matching TRBD2. TRBJ2-1 explains the end of the DNA better; the J call may be wrong. The CDR3 is made up of 14 amino acids. Germline loops: CDR1 MNHEY, CDR2 SMNVEV (reference sequence). The CDR3 protein is CASSWSGGDNEQFF. The CDR3 DNA reads TGTGCCAGCAGTTGGAGCGGGGGGGACAATGAGCAGTTCTTC.

The table lists this clonotype with a few counts. The chain combines TRBV7-3 with TRBJ2-1; TRBD2 aligns across 14 bases. This CDR3 is 16 amino acids long. Germline CDR1 and CDR2: SGHTA and FQGTGA. With V trimmed by 5 bases and J by 7 bases, 7 bases remained unmatched. CDR3 DNA sequence: TGTGCCAGCAGCCCCCAGGGACTAGCGGGGGCTAATGAGCAGTTCTTC. Amino acid sequence: CASSPQGLAGANEQFF.

This clonotype was detected many times. The chain recombines TRBV15 with TRBJ2-5, with TRBD2 matching over 11 bases. The germline V gene has CDR1 LNHNV and CDR2 YYDKDF (reference sequence). The CDR3 has 17 residues. V lost 0 bases to trimming and J lost 2 bases; unmatched junction nucleotides: 5. Here the CDR3 DNA reads TGTGCCACCAGCAGAGATTTTCTAGCGGGAGGACAAGAGACCCAGTACTTC. Its protein product is CATSRDFLAGGQETQYF.

The V gene is TRBV15, the J gene TRBJ1-2; D ambiguous. Per the germline V gene, CDR1 is LNHNV and CDR2 is YYDKDF (reference sequence). This CDR3 contains 14 residues. With 1 base removed from V and 2 bases from J, the gap between germline ends came to 8 bases. In DNA, the CDR3 is TGTGCCACCAGCAGAGGAAGAGAAAACTATGGCTACACCTTC. Translated, it gives CATSRGRENYGYTF.

The chain has TRBV7-9 and TRBJ2-5; 9 bases align to TRBD1. The CDR3 consists of 14 residues. J gave up 5 bases and V 4 bases, and 5 bases lay outside the gene matches. Germline V gene lookup returns CDR1 SEHNR and CDR2 FQNEAQ (reference sequence). The CDR3 nucleotides read TGTGCCAGCAGCTACGGGACAGGGTACGAGACCCAGTACTTC. Translating gives CASSYGTGYETQYF. Variable domain in full (rest from reference TRBV7-9 and TRBJ2-5): DTGVSQNPRHKITKRGQNVTFRCDPISEHNRLYWYRQTLGQGPEFLTYFQNEAQLEKSRLLSDRFSAERPKGSFSTLEIQRTEQGDSAMYLCASSYGTGYETQYFGPGTRLLVL.

The V and J genes are TRBV27 and TRBJ1-2, with a tentative D call TRBD1 (6 bases). The CDR3 has 18 amino acids. Germline V gene sequence: CDR1 MNHEY, CDR2 SMNVEV (reference sequence). Trimming took off 1 base at V and 1 base at J, with 19 bases between the two ends. CDR3 region: CASSLLGAHAVDNYGYTF. CDR3 nucleotide sequence: TGTGCCAGCAGTTTATTGGGGGCACATGCGGTGGATAACTATGGCTACACCTTC.

The CDR3, as DNA: TGCAGTGCTCAATCAGGACGTATCAATGAGCAGTTCTTC. Protein sequence: CSAQSGRINEQFF. This chain links TRBV20-1 with TRBJ2-1; no firm D call. Germline V gene sequence: CDR1 DFQATT, CDR2 SNEGSKA (reference sequence). V lost 5 bases and J 6 bases, leaving 14 bases between the germline ends. This CDR3 is built from 13 residues.

This clonotype was seen only a few times. The J gene is TRBJ1-1, the V gene TRBV28; a possible D gene is TRBD1 (5 bases). Trimming stripped 6 bases from V and 1 base from J, with 24 bases between. This CDR3 has 18 amino acids. Germline V gene data show CDR1 as MDHEN and CDR2 as SYDVKM. CDR3 protein: CASRNSPIHVRENTEAFF. The CDR3 DNA follows: TGTGCCAGCAGGAATTCCCCCATCCACGTCAGGGAGAACACTGAAGCTTTCTTT.

CDR3 DNA sequence: TGCAGCGCAACTCCCGGGACAGGACCTCAAGAGACCCAGTACTTC. This translates into CSATPGTGPQETQYF. The J gene is TRBJ2-5, the V gene TRBV29-1; 8 bases are shared with TRBD1. This CDR3 has 15 amino acids. J lost 2 bases, V lost 7 bases, and 12 bases had no gene match. CDR1 and CDR2 from the germline V gene are SQVTM and ANQGSEA.

Regarding this clonotype: This CDR3 fails to terminate in the conserved phenylalanine or tryptophan, so it likely reflects a read error. The V call is TRBV5-5, the J call TRBJ2-3, with 7 bases fitting TRBD2. Per germline, CDR1 SGHKS and CDR2 YYEKEE (reference sequence). This CDR3 has 14 amino acids. J was trimmed by 2 bases and V by 2 bases; bases with no gene match: 2. CDR3 nucleotide sequence: TGTGCCAGCAGCTTCAGCGGGGCCACAGATACGCAGTATCTT. It yields the protein CASSFSGATDTQYL.

This clonotype has more than one count but fewer than ten. The rearrangement uses TRBV5-5 and TRBJ2-7; a possible D gene is TRBD1 (5 bases). Trimming removed 2 bases at V and 0 bases at J, with 12 bases between. The CDR3 is 15 residues long. Germline values: CDR1 SGHKS, CDR2 YYEKEE (reference sequence). The CDR3 spells CASSFQDNDSYEQYF. CDR3 DNA sequence: TGTGCCAGCAGCTTTCAGGACAACGACTCCTACGAGCAGTACTTC.

This clonotype was seen many times. This chain connects TRBV15 to TRBJ2-7, with D tentatively TRBD1 or TRBD2 (5 bases each). Trimming cost V 3 bases and J 5 bases, with 11 bases left between them. The CDR3 contains 13 residues. Germline V gene lookup returns CDR1 LNHNV and CDR2 YYDKDF (reference sequence). CDR3 DNA sequence: TGTGCCACCAGCAGGCAGGGAGAGGACGAGCAGTACTTC. Encoded protein: CATSRQGEDEQYF.

This CDR3 is CASSLSGGSAHYEQYF. The CDR3 DNA follows: TGTGCCAGCAGTTTATCAGGCGGGAGCGCACATTACGAGCAGTACTTC. This rearrangement joins TRBV27 to TRBJ2-7; 7 positions agree with TRBD2. CDR1 and CDR2 (germline): MNHEY, SMNVEV (reference sequence). The CDR3 runs to 16 residues. Trimming at V came to 0 bases and at J to 4 bases, leaving 9 bases not matched to a gene.

In this sample, this clonotype turned up a few times. An end of the junction differs from the germline gene, which may be a read error. CDR3 amino acids: CASSWGLAGGTETQYF. CDR3 DNA sequence: TGTGCCAGTAGCTGGGGACTAGCGGGGGGGACCGAGACCCAGTACTTC. The chain couples TRBV7-2 to TRBJ2-5, with 16 bases that match TRBD2. Looked up from germline, CDR1 is SGHTA and CDR2 is FQGNSA. The CDR3 contains 16 residues.

The V call is TRBV28, the J call TRBJ2-1; D remains unclear. Germline V gene lookup returns CDR1 MDHEN and CDR2 SYDVKM. V was cut by 6 bases and J by 0 bases, with 15 bases left in between. This CDR3 comprises 16 residues. In DNA form, the CDR3 reads TGTGCCAGCAGGACGATTCCGCTGAGCTCCTACAATGAGCAGTTCTTC. Amino acids: CASRTIPLSSYNEQFF.

This clonotype turned up a few times. The chain carries TRBV7-2 and TRBJ2-3; 13 nucleotides align to TRBD2. The germline CDR1 and CDR2 sequences are SGHTA and FQGNSA. Unmatched junction bases numbered 8, after V lost 5 bases and J lost 0 bases. This CDR3 has 18 residues. The CDR3 DNA reads as TGTGCCAGCAGCCTTGGGACTAGCGGGGCGCGCAGCACAGATACGCAGTATTTT. As protein: CASSLGTSGARSTDTQYF.

This chain connects TRBV24-1 to TRBJ2-3, with 8 bases that match TRBD1. Germline values: CDR1 KGHDR, CDR2 SFDVKD. V lost 5 bases to trimming and J lost 0 bases; unmatched junction nucleotides: 9. CDR3 length equals 17 residues. In nucleotides, the CDR3 is TGTGCCACCAGTGCCCTGACAGGGGAGACTAGCACAGATACGCAGTATTTT. Amino acids: CATSALTGETSTDTQYF.

This clonotype is a singleton in its sample. The chain is built from TRBV7-2 and TRBJ2-3; the D gene could be TRBD1 or TRBD2 (5 bases each). The CDR3 has 15 amino acids. V shed 5 bases and J shed 0 bases, with 12 bases lying between them. Germline V gene sequence: CDR1 SGHTA, CDR2 FQGNSA. The DNA of the CDR3 is TGTGCCAGCAGCCCCGGGACGTTCAGCACAGATACGCAGTATTTT. Its translation is CASSPGTFSTDTQYF. Drawing the rest from reference TRBV7-2 and TRBJ2-3, the complete variable domain is GAGVSQSPSNKVTEKGKDVELRCDPISGHTALYWYRQSLGQGLEFLIYFQGNSAPDKSGLPSDRFSAERTGGSVSTLTIQRTQQEDSAVYLCASSPGTFSTDTQYFGPGTRLTVL.

The V gene is TRBV11-1, the J gene TRBJ2-3, with TRBD2 matching 12 bases. This CDR3 contains 16 residues. V was pared by 5 bases and J by 6 bases, with 9 bases of the junction left unmatched. Germline V CDR1 and CDR2: SGHAT, FQDESV (reference sequence). The CDR3 sequence is CASSRGLAGGADTQYF. CDR3 sequence (DNA): TGTGCCAGCAGCCGAGGGCTAGCGGGGGGGGCCGATACGCAGTATTTT.

The V call is TRBV5-1, the J call TRBJ2-3; TRBD2 aligns across 7 bases. The germline CDR1 and CDR2 sequences are SGHRS and YFSETQ. The V segment lost 5 bases and the J segment 0 bases; nucleotides outside the gene matches: 3. The length of the CDR3 is 14 residues. The CDR3, as DNA: TGCGCCAGCAGGGCGGGAGCTAGCACAGATACGCAGTATTTT. Its translation is CASRAGASTDTQYF.

This clonotype is medium-sized by share. The V call is TRBV7-2, the J call TRBJ2-7; 9 bases are shared with TRBD2. CDR1 SGHTA and CDR2 FQGNSA come from the germline V gene. Trimming took 5 bases from V and 0 from J; bases not matched to a gene: 5. The CDR3 consists of 15 residues. The CDR3 DNA is TGTGCCAGCAGCCCCGATAGCGGGAGCTCCTACGAGCAGTACTTC. Protein: CASSPDSGSSYEQYF.

The chain employs TRBV4-1 and TRBJ1-4; 12 positions agree with TRBD1. The junction had 6 bases not matched to a gene; V was cut back by 2 bases and J by 8 bases. The CDR3 spans 16 residues. The germline CDR1 and CDR2 sequences are MGHRA and YSYEKL. The CDR3: CASSQTRDRGREKLFF. The DNA of the CDR3 is TGCGCCAGCAGCCAAACCCGGGACAGGGGGCGCGAAAAACTGTTTTTT.

This rearrangement joins TRBV29-1 to TRBJ2-5; a possible D gene is TRBD1 (5 bases). The V and J ends lost 0 bases and 1 base respectively, with 12 bases between them. This CDR3 region has 15 residues. CDR1 is SQVTM, CDR2 ANQGSEA, per germline. CDR3 nucleotide sequence: TGCAGCGTTGAAGACTCGCAGGGTCTCCAAGAGACCCAGTACTTC. Translating it yields CSVEDSQGLQETQYF.